This T cell receptor beta chain comes out of a study of CD8 T cells in cerebrospinal fluid in Alzheimer's disease (dated by TCRdb to 2018 to 2021). About the full investigation: The study used two single-cell methods, plate-based nested PCR sequencing and droplet-based sequencing, to evaluate clonal expansion of CSF T cells. This study tested whether clonally expanded T cells could be found in cerebrospinal fluid from healthy elderly individuals and from patients with neurodegenerative disease. The droplet-based CSF comparison of patients and controls included roughly ten healthy controls (around 11,000 cells) and roughly ten patients with MCI or Alzheimer's disease (10,391 cells). CSF gene-expression analysis, which included Parkinson's disease patients, covered 24 samples in total.

General conclusions and limits of the study: Compared with controls, patients with MCI or Alzheimer's disease had a higher percentage of their CSF TCRs made up by the single largest clone. In pooled data, a highly expanded clone (at least 3% of TCRs) was found in 1 of 10 healthy subjects versus most of the 6 Alzheimer's patients. The EBV-specific clones were neither the most highly expanded clones nor enriched among patients. Only samples with detectable clones (about eleven healthy, 5 MCI, 5 AD, 6 PD) were included in the overall clonality comparison. It was cautioned by the authors that a causal link between EBV and Alzheimer's disease is not established by the detection of EBV-specific TCRs in CSF.

All participants were free of acute infectious disease and in good physical condition. For droplet-based sequencing, live CSF cells were sorted with a live/dead marker. CSF was obtained by lumbar puncture, and immune cells were pelleted by centrifugation at 300g. CSF samples were checked for red blood cells, and any sample contaminated with blood was excluded. CSF cells were cryopreserved in freezing medium, frozen overnight at -80 degrees C, and subsequently stored in liquid nitrogen. Before analysis, CSF samples were kept in storage for less than six months. The library came from 10x single-cell sequencing. CSF cells were profiled with 10X Genomics single-cell V(D)J and 5' gene-expression libraries. An Illumina NextSeq550 was used to sequence CSF single-cell TCR libraries. The original methods were these. V(D)J reads were aligned to the vdj-GRCh38 alts ensemble 2.0.0 reference and processed with the Cell Ranger vdj pipeline. Cell barcodes sharing the same set of productive CDR3 nucleotide sequences were defined as clonotypes. To link clonality with transcriptional profiles, clonotype information was incorporated into Seurat v3.0 gene-expression metadata. Exclusion was applied to CSF cells with more than 1,800 genes, more than 7,500 UMIs or more than 10% mitochondrial reads. CDR3-beta sequences were compared against VDJdb to identify TCRs with known antigen specificity. Only TCRs with complete alpha and beta chains were included in the network analysis of clone sharing, which used the R package qgraph. After reprocessing by TCRdb, each CDR3 protein sequence is one entry, and no DNA is given. What appears here as the V and J calls and clone size reflects TCRdb's work, not the paper's. The table for this sample lists around 1,100 distinct CDR3 sequences. The top ten clones comprise 15% of the sample.

This clonotype is medium-sized (0.01 to 0.1%), judged from its frequency; no count is recorded. It lacks a known antigen. The CDR3 runs 17 residues from the cysteine to the phenylalanine. The record lacks a DNA sequence. CDR1 and CDR2 were assigned from the germline V gene (reference sequence) as DFQATT and SNEGSKA. The source material was cerebrospinal fluid. Rearrangement joined TRBV20-1 to TRBJ1-2; the TCRdb D gene call, TRBD1, has no DNA to confirm it. The sequence came from a human donor in good health. The CDR3 in this case is CSAPYTLPGQGGWGYTF.